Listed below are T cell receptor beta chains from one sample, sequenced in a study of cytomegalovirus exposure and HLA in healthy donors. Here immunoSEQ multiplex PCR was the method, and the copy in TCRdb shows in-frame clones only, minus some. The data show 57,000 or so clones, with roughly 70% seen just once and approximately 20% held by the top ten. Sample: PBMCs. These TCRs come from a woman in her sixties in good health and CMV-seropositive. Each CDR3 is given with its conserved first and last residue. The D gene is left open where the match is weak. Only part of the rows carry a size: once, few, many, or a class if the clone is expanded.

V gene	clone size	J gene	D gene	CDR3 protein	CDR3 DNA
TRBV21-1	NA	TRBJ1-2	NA	CASNLLGTAYGYTF	TGTGCCAGCAACCTACTCGGGACAGCCTATGGCTACACCTTC
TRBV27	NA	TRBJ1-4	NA	CASSPQPQSSSNPQGGEFNEKLFF	TGTGCCAGCAGTCCCCAGCCGCAAAGCTCATCCAACCCGCAAGGAGGGGAGTTTAATGAAAAACTGTTTTTT
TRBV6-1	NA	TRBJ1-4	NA	CASSDRNEKLFF	TGTGCCAGCAGTGACAGGAATGAAAAACTGTTTTTT
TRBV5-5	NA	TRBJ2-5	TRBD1	CASSLGQGLVETQYF	TGTGCCAGCAGCTTGGGACAGGGGTTAGTAGAGACCCAGTACTTC
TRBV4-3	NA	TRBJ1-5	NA	CASSQAPRDQPQHF	TGCGCCAGCAGCCAAGCCCCCAGGGATCAGCCCCAGCATTTT
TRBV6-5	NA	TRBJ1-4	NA	CASRRQTNEKLFF	TGTGCCAGCAGGCGACAGACTAATGAAAAACTGTTTTTT
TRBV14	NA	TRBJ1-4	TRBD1	CASSRWTGYNEKLFF	TGTGCCAGCAGTCGCTGGACAGGCTATAATGAAAAACTGTTTTTT
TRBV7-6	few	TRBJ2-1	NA	CASSLRGGPADEQFF	TGTGCCAGCAGCTTAAGGGGGGGTCCTGCTGATGAGCAGTTCTTC
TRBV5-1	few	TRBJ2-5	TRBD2	CASSLGEGRTTQYF	TGCGCCAGCAGCTTGGGGGAGGGCCGAACTACCCAGTACTTC
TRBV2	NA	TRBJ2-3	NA	CASNRGTETDTQYF	TGTGCCAGCAATCGCGGGACGGAAACAGATACGCAGTATTTT
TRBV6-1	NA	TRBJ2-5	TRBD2	CASSQGDTRGEETQHF	TGTGCCAGCAGTCAAGGAGATACCCGGGGGGAAGAGACCCAGCACTTC
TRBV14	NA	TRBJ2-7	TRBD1	CASSQDRWGQGLHEQYF	TGTGCCAGCAGCCAAGATCGATGGGGACAGGGTCTCCACGAGCAGTACTTC
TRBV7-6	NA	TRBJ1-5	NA	CASSLNSGNQPQHF	TGTGCCAGCAGCTTGAACTCCGGGAACCAGCCCCAGCATTTT
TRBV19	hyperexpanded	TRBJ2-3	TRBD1	CASSDWTGENTDTQYF	TGTGCCAGTAGTGATTGGACAGGAGAGAACACAGATACGCAGTATTTT
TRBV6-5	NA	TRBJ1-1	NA	CASSLVAGTEAFF	TGTGCCAGCAGCCTGGTAGCGGGCACTGAAGCTTTCTTT
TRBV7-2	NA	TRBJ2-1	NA	CASSRETGREQFF	TGTGCCAGCAGCCGTGAGACAGGTCGTGAGCAGTTCTTC
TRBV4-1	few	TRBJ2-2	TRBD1	CASSQSQGAGELFF	TGCGCCAGCAGCCAGTCGCAGGGGGCCGGGGAGCTGTTTTTT
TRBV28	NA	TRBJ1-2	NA	CASSFGYGYTF	TGTGCCAGCAGTTTCGGGTATGGCTACACCTTC
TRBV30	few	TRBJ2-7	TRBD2	CAWEPLGGGQYF	TGTGCCTGGGAACCCCTTGGGGGGGGGCAGTACTTC
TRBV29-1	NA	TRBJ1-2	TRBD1	CSVEVQGEGYTF	TGCAGCGTTGAGGTCCAGGGGGAAGGCTACACCTTC
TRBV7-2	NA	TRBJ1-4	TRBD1	CASSQVLGQGEEKLFF	TGTGCCAGCAGCCAGGTGCTCGGACAGGGGGAAGAAAAACTGTTTTTT
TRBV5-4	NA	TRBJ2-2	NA	CASSLWTDTGELFF	TGTGCCAGCAGCCTTTGGACAGACACCGGGGAGCTGTTTTTT
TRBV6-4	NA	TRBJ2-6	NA	CASSDWGGSAIPGANVLTF	TGTGCCAGCAGTGACTGGGGGGGCAGCGCAATTCCTGGGGCCAACGTCCTGACTTTC
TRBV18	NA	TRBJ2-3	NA	CASSRLQDTQYF	TGTGCCAGCTCAAGACTCCAGGATACGCAGTATTTT
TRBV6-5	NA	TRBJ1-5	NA	CASRMETDNQPQHF	TGTGCCTCCCGGATGGAGACAGACAATCAGCCCCAGCATTTT
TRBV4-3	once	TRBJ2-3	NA	CASSPEWRGGTDTQYF	TGCGCCAGCAGTCCAGAGTGGCGGGGAGGCACAGATACGCAGTATTTT
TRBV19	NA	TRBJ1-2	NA	CASRVAGLNGYTF	TGTGCCAGCCGGGTCGCAGGGTTAAATGGCTACACCTTC
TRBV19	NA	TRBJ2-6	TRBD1	CASSIGRDRGSGANVLTF	TGTGCCAGTAGTATAGGCCGCGACAGGGGGTCTGGGGCCAACGTCCTGACTTTC
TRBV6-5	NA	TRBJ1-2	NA	CASSYTSNYGGYTF	TGTGCCAGCAGTTACACCTCTAATTACGGTGGCTACACCTTC
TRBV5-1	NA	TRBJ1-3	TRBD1	CASSSQGLSGNTIYF	TGCGCCAGCAGCTCACAGGGGCTCTCTGGAAACACCATATATTTT
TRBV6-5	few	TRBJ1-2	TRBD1	CASRPGQDNGYTF	TGTGCCAGCAGACCGGGACAGGATAATGGCTACACCTTC
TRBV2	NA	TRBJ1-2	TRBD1	CASGGQGAVYGYTF	TGTGCCAGCGGGGGACAGGGGGCCGTCTATGGCTACACCTTC
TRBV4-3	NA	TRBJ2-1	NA	CASSQDPQPSSYNEQFF	TGCGCCAGCAGCCAAGATCCACAGCCGAGCTCCTACAATGAGCAGTTCTTC
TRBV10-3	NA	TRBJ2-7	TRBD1	CAIREQGGNYEQYF	TGTGCCATCAGGGAACAGGGGGGAAACTACGAGCAGTACTTC
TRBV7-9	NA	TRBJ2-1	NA	CASSLETAGQEQFF	TGTGCCAGCAGCTTAGAGACAGCCGGCCAAGAGCAGTTCTTC
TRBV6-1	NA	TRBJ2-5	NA	CASSPRKVGEETQYF	TGTGCCAGCAGTCCCCGGAAGGTCGGAGAGGAGACCCAGTACTTC
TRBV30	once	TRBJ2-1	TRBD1	CAWLNRGGEQFF	TGTGCCTGGCTCAACAGGGGCGGTGAGCAGTTCTTC
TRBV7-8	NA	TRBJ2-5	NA	CASFKGAGQETQYF	TGTGCCAGCTTCAAGGGGGCGGGGCAGGAGACCCAGTACTTC
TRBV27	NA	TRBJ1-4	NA	CASSLGLSTNEKLFF	TGTGCCAGCAGTTTAGGACTCTCAACTAATGAAAAACTGTTTTTT
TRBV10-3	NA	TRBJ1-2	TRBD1	CAITSSTGGSGGYTF	TGTGCCATCACCAGTTCCACAGGGGGCTCAGGTGGCTACACCTTC
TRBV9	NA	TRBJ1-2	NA	CASSDAGGYTF	TGTGCCAGCAGCGACGCCGGTGGCTACACCTTC
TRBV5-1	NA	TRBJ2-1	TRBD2	CASSLAGGGSHNEQFF	TGCGCCAGCAGCTTGGCCGGCGGGGGGTCCCACAATGAGCAGTTCTTC
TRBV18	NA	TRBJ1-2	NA	CASSPGGSSAYGYTF	TGTGCCAGCTCACCGGGGGGTTCAAGCGCCTATGGCTACACCTTC
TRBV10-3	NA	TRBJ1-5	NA	CAISESGFRGDQPQHF	TGTGCCATCAGTGAGTCGGGGTTTAGGGGTGATCAGCCCCAGCATTTT
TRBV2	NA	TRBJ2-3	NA	CASSYFTDTQYF	TGTGCCAGCAGTTACTTCACAGATACGCAGTATTTT
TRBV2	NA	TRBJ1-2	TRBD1	CADRQGDGYTF	TGTGCCGACCGACAGGGCGATGGCTACACCTTC